Listed below are T cell receptor beta chains from one sample, sequenced in a study of cytomegalovirus exposure and HLA in healthy donors. Method: immunoSEQ multiplex PCR; TCRdb's copy keeps in-frame clones and lacks some. The sample totals about 130,000 clones. Sequencing was performed on PBMCs. The receptors were gathered from a woman aged 40 to 49 in good health and CMV-seronegative. The CDR3 runs from the conserved cysteine through the conserved F or W. A D gene is named only where the DNA matches it firmly.

TRBV7-9,TRBD2,TRBJ2-3,CASSFTRLAPDTQYF,TGTGCCAGCAGCTTCACTAGACTAGCCCCCGATACGCAGTATTTT
TRBV25-1,TRBD1,TRBJ1-6,CASSGDRASSYNSPLHF,TGTGCCAGCAGTGGGGACAGGGCCAGCTCCTATAATTCACCCCTCCACTTT
TRBV29-1,.,TRBJ1-2,CSVVSPYGYTF,TGCAGCGTTGTATCCCCCTATGGCTACACCTTC
TRBV28,TRBD1,TRBJ2-5,CASRTGTAQETQYF,TGTGCCAGCAGGACCGGGACAGCTCAAGAGACCCAGTACTTC
TRBV19,.,TRBJ2-2,CASTTGPNTGELFF,TGTGCCAGTACAACGGGTCCCAACACCGGGGAGCTGTTTTTT
TRBV25-1,.,TRBJ1-3,CASSAQGGNTIYF,TGTGCCAGCAGTGCGCAGGGTGGAAACACCATATATTTT
TRBV28,TRBD1,TRBJ1-2,CASSLPLGGGRYTF,TGTGCCAGCAGTCTACCTTTAGGGGGCGGGCGCTACACCTTC
TRBV10-3,.,TRBJ1-2,CAISESIRGSGYTF,TGTGCCATCAGTGAGTCGATCAGGGGCTCTGGCTACACCTTC
TRBV5-1,TRBD1,TRBJ1-3,CASSLGGTGGAGNTIYF,TGCGCCAGCAGCTTGGGAGGAACAGGGGGAGCTGGAAACACCATATATTTT
TRBV6-5,.,TRBJ2-6,CATQTASSGANVLTF,TGTGCCACGCAGACAGCGAGCTCTGGGGCCAACGTCCTGACTTTC
TRBV7-2,TRBD1,TRBJ2-1,CASSFLPGQGAYEQFF,TGTGCCAGCAGCTTTCTTCCGGGACAGGGGGCATACGAGCAGTTCTTC
TRBV5-4,.,TRBJ1-1,CASSSAGLNTEAFF,TGTGCCAGCAGCTCTGCGGGGCTGAACACTGAAGCTTTCTTT
TRBV5-1,.,TRBJ1-1,CASSREMNTEAFF,TGCGCCAGCAGCCGGGAGATGAACACTGAAGCTTTCTTT
TRBV7-6,TRBD1,TRBJ1-4,CASSSSVGQGTPKLFF,TGTGCCAGCAGCTCCTCTGTAGGACAGGGCACGCCGAAACTGTTTTTT
TRBV19,TRBD1,TRBJ2-1,CASSYFGTGGSDEQFF,TGTGCCAGTAGTTACTTTGGGACAGGGGGCTCTGATGAGCAGTTCTTC
TRBV4-2,TRBD1,TRBJ1-1,CASSLRAGQGFTEAFF,TGTGCCAGCAGCCTAAGGGCGGGACAGGGTTTCACTGAAGCTTTCTTT
TRBV27,.,TRBJ2-7,CASSLFDEQYF,TGTGCCAGCAGTCTCTTTGACGAGCAGTACTTC
TRBV28,TRBD2,TRBJ2-7,CASSGGTSGSTYEQYF,TGTGCCAGCAGTGGTGGGACTAGCGGGAGCACCTACGAGCAGTACTTC
TRBV6-6,TRBD1,TRBJ1-6,CASSYSMTGTNSPLHF,TGTGCCAGCAGTTACTCGATGACAGGGACTAATTCACCCCTCCACTTT
TRBV6-5,.,TRBJ2-5,CASSYSYRVETQYF,TGTGCCAGCAGTTATAGTTACAGGGTGGAGACCCAGTACTTC
TRBV5-1,TRBD2,TRBJ2-1,CASSFTPLAGNEQFF,TGCGCCAGCAGCTTCACTCCCTTAGCGGGCAATGAGCAGTTCTTC
TRBV11-2,TRBD2,TRBJ2-3,CASSPRGGGGYYGGTQYF,TGTGCCAGCAGCCCCCGGGGCGGCGGGGGTTACTATGGAGGTACGCAGTATTTT
TRBV5-1,TRBD1,TRBJ2-7,CASSLGEQGISYEQYF,TGCGCCAGCAGCTTGGGGGAACAGGGGATCTCCTACGAGCAGTACTTC
TRBV2,.,TRBJ1-4,CASSSGSPNEKLFF,TGTGCCAGCAGTTCAGGGTCACCTAATGAAAAACTGTTTTTT
TRBV28,TRBD1,TRBJ1-6,CASRLGQGESPLHF,TGTGCCAGCAGACTAGGACAGGGCGAGTCACCCCTCCACTTT
TRBV5-4,.,TRBJ2-3,CASSLLERGTDTQYF,TGTGCCAGCAGCTTGCTTGAACGGGGAACAGATACGCAGTATTTT
TRBV6-5,TRBD1,TRBJ1-2,CASSYSWTGGNGYTF,TGTGCCAGCAGTTACTCCTGGACAGGGGGCAATGGCTACACCTTC
TRBV5-1,.,TRBJ2-1,CASSFQGGGLDNEQFF,TGCGCCAGCAGCTTTCAAGGGGGGGGCCTCGACAATGAGCAGTTCTTC
TRBV27,.,TRBJ1-3,CASSQDRLGTIYF,TGTGCCAGCAGTCAAGACCGACTAGGTACCATATATTTT
TRBV5-4,TRBD1,TRBJ1-2,CASSPRTGTGSGYTF,TGTGCCAGCAGCCCACGAACCGGGACAGGGTCCGGCTACACCTTC
TRBV28,.,TRBJ1-2,CASSRPPGGYTF,TGTGCCAGCAGCCGACCCCCGGGGGGCTACACCTTC
TRBV7-3,TRBD2,TRBJ2-3,CASSSTSGGPSTDTQYF,TGTGCCAGCAGTTCCACTAGCGGGGGACCTAGCACAGATACGCAGTATTTT
TRBV25-1,.,TRBJ1-6,CASSESSGGDSPLHF,TGTGCCAGCAGTGAATCGTCCGGAGGCGATTCACCCCTCCACTTT
TRBV18,.,TRBJ2-2,CASSLVRDTGELFF,TGTGCCAGCTCATTGGTCCGGGACACCGGGGAGCTGTTTTTT
TRBV7-9,TRBD2,TRBJ2-1,CASSLRDRLAGVEEQFF,TGTGCCAGCAGCTTAAGGGACAGACTAGCGGGGGTTGAAGAGCAGTTCTTC
TRBV5-1,.,TRBJ2-1,CASSLDLVVDEQFF,TGCGCCAGCAGCTTGGACCTAGTAGTCGATGAGCAGTTCTTC
TRBV19,.,TRBJ1-5,CASSIWGRNQPQHF,TGTGCCAGTAGTATATGGGGGCGCAATCAGCCCCAGCATTTT
TRBV15,.,TRBJ2-2,CATSRGGSNTGELFF,TGTGCCACCAGCAGAGGAGGGAGCAACACCGGGGAGCTGTTTTTT
TRBV28,TRBD1,TRBJ2-1,CASSPGVGGDEQFF,TGTGCCAGCAGTCCTGGGGTAGGGGGCGATGAGCAGTTCTTC
TRBV4-2,.,TRBJ2-1,CASSQVPGLYNEQFF,TGTGCCAGCAGCCAAGTCCCGGGACTGTACAATGAGCAGTTCTTC
TRBV6-1,.,TRBJ1-4,CASSIQSGGNEKLFF,TGTGCCAGCAGTATCCAGTCCGGCGGGAATGAAAAACTGTTTTTT
TRBV6-5,.,TRBJ1-2,CASSTPEGGGYGYTF,TGTGCCAGCAGTACCCCGGAGGGAGGGGGATATGGCTACACCTTC